The rows below give T cell receptor beta chains drawn from one sample of a study of T-cell memory formation after mild COVID-19. One entry per CDR3 protein, called by TCRdb with MiXCR from the 5' RACE reads. This table holds almost 550,000 distinct CDR3 sequences, just over 20% found once. The sequenced sample consisted of PBMCs or a T cell subset sorted from them (not recorded which). All receptors derive from an adult woman who had mild COVID-19 (a few samples of this study predate the infection). Cell type and time point are not known. The CDR3 runs from the conserved cysteine through the conserved F or W. Fields, in order: V gene, D gene, clone size, J gene, CDR3 DNA, CDR3 protein. The D gene is left open where the match is weak. The size of a clone is reported for some rows only, either as once, few or many, or as a class for expanded clones.

TRBV7-8	NA	NA	TRBJ1-1	TGTGCCAGCAGCTACCAGGGACGTGAAGCTTTCTTT	CASSYQGREAFF
TRBV27	TRBD1	few	TRBJ2-1	TGTGCCAGCAAAAGGGGGACAGGGATTATGGATTACAATGAGCAGTTCTTC	CASKRGTGIMDYNEQFF
TRBV4-1	NA	NA	TRBJ1-4	TGCGCCAGCAGACATTCCTTTGGGGTAAATGAAAAACTGTTTTTT	CASRHSFGVNEKLFF
TRBV9	NA	NA	TRBJ1-1	TGTGCCAGCAGCCTCCATTACAGGGACACTGAAGCTTTCTTT	CASSLHYRDTEAFF
TRBV12-3/TRBV12-4	NA	NA	TRBJ1-2	TGTGCCAGCACCAGAACAGGTCCTAACTATGGCTACACCTTC	CASTRTGPNYGYTF
TRBV4-3	NA	NA	TRBJ2-3	TGCGCCAGCAGCCAGGAGGGAGTGGAAGATACGCAGTATTTT	CASSQEGVEDTQYF
TRBV3-1	NA	NA	TRBJ2-2	TGTGCCAGCAGCCAATTAGCCAACACCGGGGAGCTGTTTTTT	CASSQLANTGELFF
TRBV30	TRBD1	few	TRBJ1-5	TGTGCCTGGAGAGGACAGGGTAGACAGCCCCAGCATTTT	CAWRGQGRQPQHF
TRBV9	NA	NA	TRBJ2-1	TGTGCCAGCAGCGTAGAAAGTGGGCTAGCGGAGGGGGATGAGCAGTTCTTC	CASSVESGLAEGDEQFF
TRBV12-3/TRBV12-4	TRBD2	few	TRBJ2-1	TGTGCCAGCAGCCGACCGGGACTAGCGGGACTGGCCTACAATGAGCAGTTCTTC	CASSRPGLAGLAYNEQFF
TRBV2	NA	few	TRBJ2-2	TGTGCCAGCATTTTCAGGATGAACACCGGGGAGCTGTTTTTT	CASIFRMNTGELFF
TRBV11-2	NA	NA	TRBJ1-1	TGTGCCAGCCTGGAGGGGGGGCTTGGCGCTGAAGCTTTCTTT	CASLEGGLGAEAFF
TRBV5-6	NA	few	TRBJ2-5	TGTGCCAGCACCTTCGGGGTCGGGAAGACCCAGTACTTC	CASTFGVGKTQYF
TRBV7-9	NA	many	TRBJ2-3	TGTGCCAGCAGCTTACTAGCGAGAGATACGCAGTATTTT	CASSLLARDTQYF
TRBV2	TRBD1	NA	TRBJ2-7	TGTGCCAGCAGAGCAACCGGGACAGGCCCTTCCTACGAGCAGTACTTC	CASRATGTGPSYEQYF
TRBV12-3/TRBV12-4	TRBD1	many	TRBJ1-6	TGTGCCAGTGGTTCTTTGTTCGGGGACAGCCATAATTCACCCCTCCACTTT	CASGSLFGDSHNSPLHF
TRBV5-1	NA	NA	TRBJ2-5	TGCGCCAGCAGCACAGGGACTGGACCAGAGACCCAGTACTTC	CASSTGTGPETQYF
TRBV4-1	NA	few	TRBJ1-1	TGCGCCAGCAGCCAAGGCCGGCTAACAGGGTCAGGGAACACTGAAGCTTTCTTT	CASSQGRLTGSGNTEAFF
TRBV7-9	TRBD2	NA	TRBJ2-1	TGTGCCAGCGGATGGACTAGCGGGGGAAACGAGCAGTTCTTC	CASGWTSGGNEQFF
TRBV7-2	TRBD2	once	TRBJ2-1	TGTGCCAGCAGCTCAATCTCCGGGGGCGGGAGGAGGAATGAGCAGTTCTTC	CASSSISGGGRRNEQFF
TRBV7-9	NA	NA	TRBJ2-5	TGTGCCAGCACCAGGACCGTGGGAGAGACCCAGTACTTC	CASTRTVGETQYF
TRBV30	NA	NA	TRBJ2-7	TGTGCCTGGAGTGTACACGGCTTCCTACCGGCCGAGCAGTACTTC	CAWSVHGFLPAEQYF
TRBV4-2	NA	many	TRBJ2-4	TGTGCCAGCAGCCAAGATTCAGGATATGGAAACATTCAGTACTTC	CASSQDSGYGNIQYF
TRBV7-3	NA	few	TRBJ2-3	TGTGCCAGCAGCATATCTCGGGGGAGCTCAGATACGCAGTATTTT	CASSISRGSSDTQYF
TRBV6-1	TRBD2	NA	TRBJ2-7	TGTGCCAGCAGTTACCCTAGCGGGGGGACGGGGTACGAGCAGTACTTC	CASSYPSGGTGYEQYF
TRBV7-2	NA	NA	TRBJ1-6	TGTGCCAGCAGCTTCCAGGGTGTTTCACCCCTCCACTTT	CASSFQGVSPLHF
TRBV4-3	TRBD1	few	TRBJ2-3	TGCGCCAGCAGCCAAGAAGGGGGCCGCCGGTATTTT	CASSQEGGRRYF
TRBV4-3	NA	NA	TRBJ2-2	TGCGCCAGCAGCCAAGATCCGGGCAGGGGGGTCGCCGGGGAGCTGTTTTTT	CASSQDPGRGVAGELFF
TRBV4-1	TRBD1	few	TRBJ2-1	TGCGCCAGCAGCCTGCGAACCGGGACAGGGCTGGTCTATGAGCAGTTCTTC	CASSLRTGTGLVYEQFF
TRBV2	TRBD2	NA	TRBJ2-1	TGTGCCACGACTAGCGGGTCCTACAATGAGCAGTTCTTC	CATTSGSYNEQFF
TRBV12-3/TRBV12-4	TRBD2	few	TRBJ2-1	TGTGCCAGCAGTTCGAGTCTAGCGGGAGCAGGCAATGAGCAGTTCTTC	CASSSSLAGAGNEQFF
TRBV5-6	TRBD2	NA	TRBJ2-7	TGTGCCAGCAGCTTGCGGGGGGGCGGCTACGAGCAGTACTTC	CASSLRGGGYEQYF
TRBV7-9	NA	few	TRBJ2-3	TGTGCCAGCAGCTCCAACAGGGCTCCCATCGGTACAGATACGCAGTATTTT	CASSSNRAPIGTDTQYF
TRBV29-1	NA	NA	TRBJ1-5	TGCAGCGTTGCGGAGGGGACGGGTTATAGCAATCAGCCCCAGCATTTT	CSVAEGTGYSNQPQHF
TRBV20-1	TRBD1	NA	TRBJ1-1	TGCAGTGCTAGCCCAGGGGGCGGCGGCACTGAAGCTTTCTTT	CSASPGGGGTEAFF
TRBV7-3	NA	NA	TRBJ2-7	TGTGCCAGCAGCTTGGGATCAGGGGTAGCCTACGAGCAGTACTTC	CASSLGSGVAYEQYF
TRBV11-2	NA	few	TRBJ2-1	TGTGCCAGCAGCTTAGCGTCTGGTCACAATGAGCAGTTCTTC	CASSLASGHNEQFF
TRBV7-9	TRBD1	NA	TRBJ1-1	TGTGCCAGCAGCCCCCCGACAGGGTTGAACACTGAAGCTTTCTTT	CASSPPTGLNTEAFF
TRBV20-1	TRBD2	many	TRBJ2-2	TGCAGTGCTGGGACTAGCGGGGGCCCCGGGGAGCTGTTTTTT	CSAGTSGGPGELFF
TRBV6-6	TRBD1	NA	TRBJ2-7	TGTGCCAGCAAGTCCGGGACAGCCTCCTACGAGCAGTACTTC	CASKSGTASYEQYF
TRBV12-3/TRBV12-4	NA	NA	TRBJ1-4	TGTGCCAGCAGTTTTCAGGGTTTAAATGAAAAACTGTTTTTT	CASSFQGLNEKLFF
TRBV12-3/TRBV12-4	NA	NA	TRBJ1-1	TGTGCCAGCAGTTTGGACGGCGGTTCAGCTGAAGCTTTCTTT	CASSLDGGSAEAFF
TRBV12-3/TRBV12-4	NA	many	TRBJ2-7	TGTGCCAGCAGTTTCGGAGGGCACGAGCAGTACTTC	CASSFGGHEQYF
TRBV6-4	NA	NA	TRBJ2-1	TGTGCCAGCAGTGAGGACTCCACGGTGGTGAATGAGCAGTTCTTC	CASSEDSTVVNEQFF
TRBV7-9	NA	NA	TRBJ2-7	TGTGCCAGCAGCCCGAGGTCCCTGGGGGAGCAGTACTTC	CASSPRSLGEQYF
TRBV7-2	NA	NA	TRBJ1-5	TGTGCCAGCAGCTTATGGGCCGGAAGCAATCAGCCCCAGCATTTT	CASSLWAGSNQPQHF
TRBV7-3	NA	few	TRBJ2-5	TGTGCCAGCAGCTCAGACCCGGGACCGTCAGAGACCCAGTACTTC	CASSSDPGPSETQYF
TRBV11-2	NA	few	TRBJ1-6	TGTGCCAGCAGCTTTGGGGGAAGTTTAAATTCACCCCTCCACTTT	CASSFGGSLNSPLHF
TRBV19	NA	many	TRBJ2-1	TGTGCCAGTAGTCCTAACTACAATGAGCAGTTCTTC	CASSPNYNEQFF
TRBV7-9	NA	few	TRBJ2-1	TGTGCCAGCAGCCCCCGGGGCGGACACAATGAGCAGTTCTTC	CASSPRGGHNEQFF
TRBV3-1	NA	NA	TRBJ1-2	TGTGCCAGCAGCCCAAGGAATGCAGGGGTGAATGGCTACACCTTC	CASSPRNAGVNGYTF
TRBV2	NA	few	TRBJ2-7	TGTGCCAGCAGTCTACGACAGAGGGTAAACGAGCAGTACTTC	CASSLRQRVNEQYF